What follows is one T cell receptor (beta chain) and its context. Assay: immunoSEQ multiplex PCR; the TCRdb copy retains only in-frame clones and omits some. The sample consists of approximately 500,000 clones, about 88% of them appearing once. While infection was still active, Seattle patients were enrolled and then followed longitudinally. The entry originates in a study of blood T cell repertoires in COVID-19. Study overall: T cells, B-cell-depleted T cells, or PBMCs provided the cDNA or gDNA that served as material.

This CDR3 has 14 amino acids. CDR1 is LNHNV, CDR2 YYDKDF, per germline (reference sequence). V was clipped by 3 bases and J by 8 bases, with 16 bases between them. This TCR was sampled from a woman aged 45-59 years with COVID-19, enrolled during active disease. The V call is TRBV15, the J call TRBJ1-1; D is uncertain. Material for sequencing was peripheral blood. CDR3 nucleotide sequence: TGTGCCACCAGCAGGGTGGTGGTAGCGCCGGAAGCTTTCTTT. Translated: CATSRVVVAPEAFF.